The entry below describes one TCR beta chain. Its antigen is currently unknown. Repertoires were sampled repeatedly during chemoradiotherapy. The source of the sample is a study of chemoradiotherapy in HPV16-positive cancers. Study summary: Candidate HPV-specific T-cell clones and common TCR motifs came from functional assays in a couple of HPV16-positive patients.

With 0 bases removed from V and 2 bases from J, the gap between germline ends came to 5 bases. CDR1 and CDR2 (germline): SGHVS, FQNEAQ. The CDR3 is 14 amino acids. Assay used: immunoSEQ multiplex PCR; TCRdb lists only in-frame clones, some missing. The repertoire holds approximately 15,000 clones, with roughly 80% as singletons. Study-level results: Better recurrence-free survival went with HPV-responsive T-cell expansion in HPV16-positive patients. Candidate HPV-specific clones and E7-related TCR motifs grew in tumor during treatment.

The specimen was collected from a patient who underwent chemoradiotherapy. V and J are TRBV7-8 and TRBJ1-5; D gene unclear. The sequence was collected from a human donor with HPV-associated anogenital cancer. Here the CDR3 reads CASSLAGGNQPQHF. CDR3 bases: TGTGCCAGCAGCTTAGCGGGCGGCAATCAGCCCCAGCATTTT.